This T cell receptor (beta chain) is from a study of CD8 T cells in Susac syndrome. Reverse transcription of about 0.5 to 1 ug RNA was carried out with random hexamers. MiXCR, applied by TCRdb to the immunoSEQ multiplex PCR reads, yields one record per CDR3 protein. Among 300,000 or so distinct CDR3 sequences, around 92% were seen once, and the ten largest hold 0.065%. The germline V gene encodes CDR1 MNHEY and CDR2 SVGEGT. The CDR3 runs to 15 residues. Between the trimmed V and J ends, which lost 3 bases and 6 bases, there was a span of 16 bases. The chain recombines TRBV6-2 or TRBV6-3 with TRBJ2-3; possibly TRBD1 or TRBD2 for D (5 bases each). The receptor comes from a human donor with multiple sclerosis. The source material was CD4+ T cells from PBMCs. The chain's CDR3 is CASSYAGLASDTQYF. CDR3 DNA: TGTGCCAGCAGTTATGCAGGGCTAGCATCCGATACGCAGTATTTT.